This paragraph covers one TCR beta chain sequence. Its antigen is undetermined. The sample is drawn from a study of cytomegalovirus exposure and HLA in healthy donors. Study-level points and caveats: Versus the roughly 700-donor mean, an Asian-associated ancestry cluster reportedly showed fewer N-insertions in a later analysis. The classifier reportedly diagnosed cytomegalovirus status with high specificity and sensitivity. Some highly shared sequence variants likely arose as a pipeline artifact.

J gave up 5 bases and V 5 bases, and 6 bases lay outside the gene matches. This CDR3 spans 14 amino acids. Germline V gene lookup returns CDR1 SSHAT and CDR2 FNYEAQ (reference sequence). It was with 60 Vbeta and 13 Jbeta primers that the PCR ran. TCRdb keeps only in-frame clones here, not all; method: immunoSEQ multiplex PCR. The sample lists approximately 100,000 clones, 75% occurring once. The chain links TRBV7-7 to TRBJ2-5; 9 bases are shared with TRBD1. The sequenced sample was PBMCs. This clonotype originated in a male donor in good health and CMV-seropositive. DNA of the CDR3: TGTGCCAGCAGCAAGGGGACAGGGATTGAGACCCAGTACTTC. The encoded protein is CASSKGTGIETQYF.